This TCR beta chain originates from a study of T cell repertoires in cytomegalovirus infection. About the research overall: CMV infection together with matching HLA type was indicated by public TCR beta signatures.

The germline gives CDR1 MDHEN, CDR2 SYDVKM. The CDR3 covers 14 residues. Deletions cut 6 bases from V and 5 bases from J, with 16 bases between. Whole-study findings and limits: Carriers of CMV and the relevant HLA type were discriminated by public TCR beta frequency. HLA-C-restricted TCR beta clonotypes specific for CMV led the ex vivo response.

TCRdb re-derived calls from the reads in MiXCR, one entry per CDR3 protein. The sample holds 200,000 to 300,000 distinct CDR3 sequences, 9% to 15% seen once. There are many counts of this clonotype. Its target is unknown. The receptor comes from a human donor in good health (CMV status not recorded). Some clones in this sample may be carry-over from other donors' samples. The sample consisted of PBMCs. The J gene is TRBJ2-5, the V gene TRBV28, with D possibly matching TRBD2 (7 bases). Here the CDR3 reads CASSPSGGVETQYF. CDR3 bases: TGTGCCAGCAGCCCGTCGGGGGGCGTTGAGACCCAGTACTTC.